Here is one T cell receptor (beta chain) with its context. Its antigen remains unknown. 5' RACE that incorporated UMI labels was used to prepare the TRB cDNA libraries. One entry per CDR3 protein, without DNA, is what TCRdb gives after re-calling the 5' RACE reads. This sample's table reports about 120,000 distinct CDR3 sequences. The entry originates in a study of CXCR3-negative and CXCR3-positive naive CD8 T cells. Study-level points and caveats: Naive cells positive for CXCR3 carried more hydrophobic TRB CDR3s than CXCR3-negative ones.

There are 12 residues in the CDR3. The germline V gene encodes CDR1 MDHEN and CDR2 SYDVKM. The chain employs TRBV28 and TRBJ2-3. The sample was naive CXCR3+ CD8+ T cells from blood. Documented subset: CD45RO-CCR7+CD27+CD95- naive CD8+ T cells expressing CXCR3 (TNR3+). This TCR derives from a human donor in good health. Some clones in this sample may be carry-over from other donors' samples. The CDR3 here is CASSLSSDTQYF.